The 19 T cell receptor beta chains below all came from one sample that was sequenced in a study of vaccination effects on CD4 cells after COVID-19. Sequencing was performed with immunoSEQ multiplex PCR; in TCRdb, only in-frame clones are kept and a portion is missing. There are 30,000 to 35,000 clones in the sample; about 68% occur only once, and under 7.5% lies in the top ten. At the end of less than 12 days of culture, CD4+ T cells were isolated. Infection with SARS-CoV-2 occurred in the person between March and December 2020, and PCR confirmed it. Participants each got two BNT162b2 or mRNA-1273 vaccine doses. These receptors have no identified antigens. The sample consisted of CD4+ T cells from PBMCs cultured without peptide, taken after COVID-19 vaccination. The receptors were sampled from a human donor who had a prior SARS-CoV-2 infection.

The chain carries TRBV5-1 and TRBJ2-7; tentatively, D is TRBD1 (6 bases). V was pared by 4 bases and J by 0 bases, with 17 bases between. CDR1 and CDR2 (germline): SGHRS, YFSETQ. The CDR3 spans 16 residues. CDR3 in DNA: TGCGCCAGCAGCCCCGGGGCAGGGGCCCACTCCTACGAGCAGTACTTC. It specifies CASSPGAGAHSYEQYF. The complete variable domain, with remaining parts taken from reference TRBV5-1 and TRBJ2-7, reads KAGVTQTPRYLIKTRGQQVTLSCSPISGHRSVSWYQQTPGQGLQFLFEYFSETQRNKGNFPGRFSGRQFSNSRSEMNVSTLELGDSALYLCASSPGAGAHSYEQYFGPGTRLTVT.

The rearrangement uses TRBV5-1 and TRBJ2-7; 8 bases align to TRBD1. The V segment lost 4 bases and the J segment 4 bases; nucleotides outside the gene matches: 13. This CDR3 spans 16 amino acids. Germline V lookup: CDR1 SGHRS, CDR2 YFSETQ. CDR3 loop: CASSRNQGAWLYEQYF. The CDR3 coding sequence is TGCGCCAGCAGCAGAAACCAGGGGGCTTGGTTGTACGAGCAGTACTTC.

This chain joins TRBV19 and TRBJ2-5; the D gene is possibly TRBD1 (6 bases). V was trimmed by 2 bases and J by 7 bases, leaving 20 bases between them. There are 16 residues in the CDR3. From germline, CDR1 is LNHDA and CDR2 SQIVND (reference sequence). CDR3 nucleotide sequence: TGTGCCAGTAGTATATTGTCCCTAACAGGGCGGCGGACCCAGTACTTC. This gives the protein CASSILSLTGRRTQYF.

The chain carries TRBV5-1 and TRBJ2-5; D remains ambiguous. The CDR3 runs to 13 residues. The V and J ends lost 2 bases and 0 bases respectively, with 5 bases between them. Germline V gives CDR1 SGHRS, CDR2 YFSETQ. The CDR3 here is CASSLRNQETQYF. DNA for the CDR3: TGCGCCAGCAGCTTACGGAACCAAGAGACCCAGTACTTC.

This clone was seen only once. V and J are TRBV2 and TRBJ1-4; D is unclear. Germline CDR1 reads SNHLY; CDR2 reads FYNNEI. Trimming stripped 8 bases from V and 3 bases from J, with 19 bases between. This CDR3 is built from 16 residues. As DNA, the CDR3 is TGTGCCAGCTGCTTTAACCCGGGCCAGGCTAATGAAAAACTGTTTTTT. Translated, it gives CASCFNPGQANEKLFF.

This rearrangement joins TRBV30 to TRBJ2-7; TRBD1 might be the D (5 bases). CDR1 GTSNPN and CDR2 SVGIG come from the germline V gene (reference sequence). The CDR3 runs to 14 residues. V gave up 5 bases and J gave up 2 bases, with 16 bases separating them. CDR3 sequence (DNA): TGTGCCTGGGGGTTAGGGGTTAGAACCTACGAGCAGTACTTC. The encoded protein is CAWGLGVRTYEQYF.

The J gene is TRBJ2-7, the V gene TRBV11-3; D may be TRBD1 (6 bases). V was shortened by 5 bases and J by 0 bases, with 11 bases between the two germline ends. Germline lookup yields CDR1 SGHNT and CDR2 YENEEA. CDR3 length: 14 amino acids. CDR3 sequence reads: CASSRGQSSYEQYF. The CDR3, as DNA: TGTGCCAGCAGCCGCGGACAGAGCTCCTACGAGCAGTACTTC.

This chain connects TRBV7-6 to TRBJ2-5; tentatively, D is TRBD2 (6 bases). The CDR3 length is 15 residues. CDR1 and CDR2 (germline): SGHVS, FNYEAQ. V lost 5 bases and J 1 base, leaving 14 bases between the germline ends. CDR3 protein: CASSRYRGTQETQYF. DNA for the CDR3: TGTGCCAGCAGCCGTTACCGCGGGACCCAAGAGACCCAGTACTTC.

This clone was detected once. This chain connects TRBV7-6 to TRBJ2-1; D is perhaps TRBD2 (6 bases). Deletions cut 0 bases from V and 4 bases from J, with 10 bases between. The CDR3 contains 15 residues. Germline V gene sequence: CDR1 SGHVS, CDR2 FNYEAQ. The CDR3 coding sequence is TGTGCCAGCAGCTTAGCGGGACTTGCTTACAATGAGCAGTTCTTC. Translating gives CASSLAGLAYNEQFF.

The chain joins TRBV11-3 to TRBJ2-3, with a possible D match to TRBD1 (6 bases). Germline V gives CDR1 SGHNT, CDR2 YENEEA. V was trimmed by 5 bases and J by 3 bases, leaving 12 bases between them. This CDR3 spans 14 amino acids. The CDR3 coding sequence is TGTGCCAGCAGCCTAACTACAGGGACAGATACGCAGTATTTT. It translates to CASSLTTGTDTQYF.

The chain has TRBV11-3 and TRBJ2-1; D might be TRBD1 or TRBD2, each matching 5 bases. The germline V and J ends were trimmed by 5 bases and 3 bases, with 17 bases remaining between them. Germline values: CDR1 SGHNT, CDR2 YENEEA. The CDR3 loop spans 16 amino acids. The CDR3 loop is CASSLGARAGYNEQFF. DNA for the CDR3: TGTGCCAGCAGCCTCGGGGCCAGGGCAGGCTACAATGAGCAGTTCTTC. The variable domain in full, with the rest retrieved from reference TRBV11-3 and TRBJ2-1, is EAGVVQSPRYKIIEKKQPVAFWCNPISGHNTLYWYLQNLGQGPELLIRYENEEAVDDSQLPKDRFSAERLKGVDSTLKIQPAELGDSAVYLCASSLGARAGYNEQFFGPGTRLTVL.

The CDR3 loop reads CASSRQLAGAYEQYF. The CDR3 DNA follows: TGCGCCAGCAGCCGCCAACTAGCGGGAGCCTACGAGCAGTACTTC. The V gene is TRBV4-3, the J gene TRBJ2-7; 11 bases fit TRBD2. V gave up 4 bases and J gave up 2 bases; unmatched junction bases: 4. Germline V CDR1 and CDR2: LGHNA, YSLEER. The CDR3 extends over 15 amino acids.

The V call is TRBV7-9, the J call TRBJ2-3; possible D gene TRBD1, 5 bases. V shed 5 bases and J shed 8 bases, with 20 bases lying between them. Germline values: CDR1 SEHNR, CDR2 FQNEAQ (reference sequence). CDR3 size: 15 residues. The CDR3 here is CASSAQTASTSTQYF. The CDR3 DNA follows: TGTGCCAGCAGCGCCCAGACAGCTTCGACCAGTACGCAGTATTTT.

There are a few counts of this clone. The chain joins TRBV4-1 to TRBJ1-6; D may be TRBD1 (5 bases). The V gene lost 0 bases and the J gene lost 0 bases, with 18 bases spanning the gap. Germline values: CDR1 MGHRA, CDR2 YSYEKL. CDR3 length: 20 residues. The CDR3 loop is CASSQETTGSSSSYNSPLHF. The CDR3 DNA sequence: TGCGCCAGCAGCCAAGAAACCACAGGCTCGTCGAGCTCCTATAATTCACCCCTCCACTTT.

About this clone itself: This same CDR3 is encoded by further DNA sequences in the sample. This chain uses TRBV20-1 with TRBJ2-3, with D uncertain. This CDR3 is 11 amino acids long. The V end was cut by 5 bases, the J end by 3 bases, with 6 bases between. Germline-derived CDR1 and CDR2 are DFQATT and SNEGSKA (reference sequence). CDR3 sequence (DNA): TGCAGTGCTCCGAGGACAGATACGCAGTATTTT. This encodes CSAPRTDTQYF.

V and J are TRBV2 and TRBJ1-3, with unresolved D. This CDR3 has 14 amino acids. The germline V and J ends were trimmed by 7 bases and 0 bases, with 10 bases remaining between them. CDR1 is SNHLY and CDR2 is FYNNEI in the germline V gene. The DNA for the CDR3 is TGTGCCAGCACCGGCCAGCGCTCTGGAAACACCATATATTTT. Its translation is CASTGQRSGNTIYF.

The rearrangement links TRBV7-3 to TRBJ2-1; D remains unclear. The CDR3 has 15 residues. Germline values: CDR1 SGHTA, CDR2 FQGTGA. Trimming pared 5 bases from V and 7 bases from J, leaving 18 bases between. CDR3 loop: CASSTNPGDFNEQFF. The CDR3 DNA reads TGTGCCAGCAGCACAAACCCAGGCGACTTTAATGAGCAGTTCTTC.

This clone came up a few times. This sequence joins TRBV10-1 and TRBJ1-5, with 9 bases that match TRBD1. Per germline, CDR1 WNHNN and CDR2 SYGVQD (reference sequence). J lost 0 bases, V lost 0 bases, and 6 bases had no gene match. The CDR3 consists of 18 residues. The CDR3 DNA sequence: TGCGCCAGCAGTGAGTCCTGGGACAGGGATTATAGCAATCAGCCCCAGCATTTT. Residues: CASSESWDRDYSNQPQHF.

V and J are TRBV5-1 and TRBJ2-3; no reliable D call. Trimming took 1 base from V and 3 from J, leaving 6 bases between them. Looked up from germline, CDR1 is SGHRS and CDR2 is YFSETQ. The CDR3 is 13 amino acids. The CDR3, as DNA: TGCGCCAGCAGCTTGAGGGTTACAGATACGCAGTATTTT. It is translated as CASSLRVTDTQYF.